This record concerns one T cell receptor (beta chain) sequence. The antigen is not known. The repertoire was sequenced with immunoSEQ multiplex PCR; TCRdb's copy has only in-frame clones and lacks some. The table shows 330,000 or so clones, with 86% occurring only once. The V gene's germline CDR1 is SGHTA and CDR2 FQGTGA. The CDR3 runs to 13 residues. The germline V and J ends were trimmed by 5 bases and 7 bases, with 14 bases remaining between them. The sample is drawn from a study of cytomegalovirus exposure and HLA in healthy donors. Study-wide results and caveats: Reports credit the classifier with highly specific, highly sensitive diagnosis of cytomegalovirus status.

The sequenced sample was PBMCs. This TCR was sampled from a woman aged 18-35 years in good health and CMV-seronegative. The V call is TRBV7-3, the J call TRBJ1-1; a weak D match, TRBD1 (5 bases). This chain's CDR3 is CASSVKRGSEAFF. DNA for the CDR3: TGTGCCAGCAGCGTCAAGCGGGGGAGTGAAGCTTTCTTT.